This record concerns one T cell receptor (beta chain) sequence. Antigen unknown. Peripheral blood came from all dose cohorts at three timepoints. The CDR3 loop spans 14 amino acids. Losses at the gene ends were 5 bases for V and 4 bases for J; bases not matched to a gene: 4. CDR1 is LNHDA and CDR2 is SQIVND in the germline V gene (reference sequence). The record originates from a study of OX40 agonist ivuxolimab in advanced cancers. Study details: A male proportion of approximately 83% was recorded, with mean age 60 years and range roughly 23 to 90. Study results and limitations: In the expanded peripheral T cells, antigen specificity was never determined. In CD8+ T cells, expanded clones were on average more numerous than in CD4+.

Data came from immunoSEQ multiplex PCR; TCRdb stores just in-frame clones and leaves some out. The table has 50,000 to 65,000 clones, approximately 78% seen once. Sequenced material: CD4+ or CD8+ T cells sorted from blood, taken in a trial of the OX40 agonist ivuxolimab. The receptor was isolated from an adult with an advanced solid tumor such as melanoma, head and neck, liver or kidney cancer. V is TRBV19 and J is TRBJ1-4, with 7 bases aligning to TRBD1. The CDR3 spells CASSLGTDNEKLFF. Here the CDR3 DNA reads TGTGCCAGTAGTCTCGGGACAGATAATGAAAAACTGTTTTTT.